The rows below give T cell receptor beta chains drawn from one sample of a study of control samples from healthy donors and cancer patients. Data came from immunoSEQ multiplex PCR; TCRdb stores just in-frame clones and leaves some out. The data contain some 120,000 clones, over 85% of them seen just once; the ten biggest clones take up about 3.6%. What was sequenced was blood. The source of these receptors is a man younger than 45 in good health. Each CDR3 is given with its conserved first and last residue. A D gene is named only where the DNA matches it firmly. Size is stated for part of the rows, as once, few or many counts, or as a class when the clone is expanded.

j_call d_call clone_size v_call cdr3_nt cdr3_aa
TRBJ1-6 TRBD1 - TRBV14 TGTGCCAGCAGCCAAGTAACAGGGGTAGGCTCACCCCTCCACTTT CASSQVTGVGSPLHF
TRBJ2-7 TRBD1 once TRBV6-5 TGTGCCAGCAGTTATGGGGACAGGCAGTACGCGCAGTACTTC CASSYGDRQYAQYF
TRBJ2-7 - - TRBV6-5 TGTGCCAGCAGTTACTCGCAGGGGTTAGAGTACTTC CASSYSQGLEYF
TRBJ2-3 - - TRBV25-1 TGTGCCAGCAGTCACGGGGGAGCAGATACGCAGTATTTT CASSHGGADTQYF
TRBJ1-1 - - TRBV20-1 TGCAGTGCTAATAATCCAACTGAAGCTTTCTTT CSANNPTEAFF
TRBJ2-7 - once TRBV10-3 TGTGCCATCAGTGCGAGTGGGGGGCCCTACGAGCAGTACTTC CAISASGGPYEQYF
TRBJ2-7 - - TRBV7-9 TGTGCCAGCAGCTTAGGGGGCTCAGGGTCCGAGCAGTACTTC CASSLGGSGSEQYF
TRBJ1-4 - - TRBV2 TGTGCCAGCAGAGGGAAGGGGGTGTCTAATGAAAAACTGTTTTTT CASRGKGVSNEKLFF
TRBJ2-4 TRBD2 - TRBV11-2 TGTGCCAGCAGCCCACCGGGGGGGTCGGTAGCCAAAAACATTCAGTACTTC CASSPPGGSVAKNIQYF
TRBJ1-2 - - TRBV30 TGTGCCTGGAGCCACCGTCTGGGGACAAGGACTGGCTACACCTTC CAWSHRLGTRTGYTF
TRBJ2-7 - few TRBV5-4 TGTGCCAGCAGCTTGGAGGACGGATCCTACGAGCAGTACTTC CASSLEDGSYEQYF
TRBJ2-5 TRBD2 - TRBV6-2/TRBV6-3 TGTGCCAGCAGCGAGTATAGCGGGGGGGCGAAAGAGACCCAGTACTTC CASSEYSGGAKETQYF
TRBJ2-7 - - TRBV19 TGTGCCACCATGCCCCCTCCAAAGGGTCCCCACTCCTACGAGCAGTACTTC CATMPPPKGPHSYEQYF
TRBJ1-6 - - TRBV11-2 TGTGCCAGCAGCTTAGGAGGGAGCTCCTATAATTCACCCCTCCACTTT CASSLGGSSYNSPLHF
TRBJ2-7 - - TRBV4-1 TGCGCCAGCAGCCAAGAACAACAGTACGAGCAGTACTTC CASSQEQQYEQYF